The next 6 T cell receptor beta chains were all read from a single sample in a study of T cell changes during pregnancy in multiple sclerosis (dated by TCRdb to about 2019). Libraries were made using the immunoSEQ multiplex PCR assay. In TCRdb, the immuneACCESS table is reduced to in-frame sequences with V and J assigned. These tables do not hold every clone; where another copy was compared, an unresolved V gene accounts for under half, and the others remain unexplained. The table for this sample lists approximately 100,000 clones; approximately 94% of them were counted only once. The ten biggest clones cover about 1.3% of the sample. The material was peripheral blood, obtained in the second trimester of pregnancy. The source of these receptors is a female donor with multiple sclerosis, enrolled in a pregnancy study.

CDR3 sequence: CASSQQDHSYNEQFF. CDR3 DNA: TGTGCCAGCAGTCAACAGGACCACTCCTACAATGAGCAGTTCTTC. This chain uses TRBV6-6 with TRBJ2-1; possibly TRBD1 for D (5 bases). The CDR3 extends over 15 amino acids. V lost 5 bases to trimming and J lost 0 bases, with 11 bases between them. The germline CDR1 and CDR2 sequences are MNHNY and SVGAGI (reference sequence).

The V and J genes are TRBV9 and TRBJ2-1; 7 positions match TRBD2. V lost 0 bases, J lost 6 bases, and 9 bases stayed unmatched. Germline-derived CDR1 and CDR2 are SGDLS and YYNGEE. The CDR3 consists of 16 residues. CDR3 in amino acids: CASSVGLAGASNEQFF. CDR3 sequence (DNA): TGTGCCAGCAGCGTAGGTCTCGCGGGAGCCTCCAATGAGCAGTTCTTC.

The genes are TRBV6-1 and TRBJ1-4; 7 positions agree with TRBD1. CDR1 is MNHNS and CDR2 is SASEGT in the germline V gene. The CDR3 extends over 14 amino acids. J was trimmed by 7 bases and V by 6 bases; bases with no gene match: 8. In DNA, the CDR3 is TGTGCCAGCAGCGGACAGGTTTACGGTGAAAAACTGTTTTTT. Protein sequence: CASSGQVYGEKLFF.

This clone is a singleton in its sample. CDR3 residues: CASSLETRDTQYF. CDR3 coding DNA: TGTGCCAGCAGCTTAGAGACAAGAGATACGCAGTATTTT. The chain recombines TRBV7-9 with TRBJ2-3; D is unresolved. The germline V gene encodes CDR1 SEHNR and CDR2 FQNEAQ (reference sequence). The V end was cut by 1 base, the J end by 5 bases, with 7 bases between. CDR3 length: 13 amino acids.

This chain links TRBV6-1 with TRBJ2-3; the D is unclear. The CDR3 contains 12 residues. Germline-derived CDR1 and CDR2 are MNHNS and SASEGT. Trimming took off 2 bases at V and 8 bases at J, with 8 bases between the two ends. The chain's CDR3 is CASSEMRRTQYF. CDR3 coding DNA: TGTGCCAGCAGTGAAATGCGCCGTACGCAGTATTTT.

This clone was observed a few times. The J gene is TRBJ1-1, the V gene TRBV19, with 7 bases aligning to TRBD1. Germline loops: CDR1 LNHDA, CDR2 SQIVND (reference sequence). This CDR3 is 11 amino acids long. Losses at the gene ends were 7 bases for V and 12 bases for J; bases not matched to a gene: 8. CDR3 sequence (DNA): TGTGCCAGTATATTTAAGGGGGCACCTTTCTTT. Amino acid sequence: CASIFKGAPFF.